A selection of T cell receptor beta chains follows, all from one sample in a study of CD8 T cells in Susac syndrome. Each CDR3 protein gets one entry after TCRdb re-called the immunoSEQ multiplex PCR reads with MiXCR. Among 300,000 or so distinct CDR3 sequences listed, around 90% were seen once. Specimen: CD4+ T cells from PBMCs. These receptors were obtained from a human donor with multiple sclerosis. Both conserved end residues are part of each CDR3. A D gene is named only where the DNA matches it firmly. A clone size is listed for some rows: how often the clone was seen (once, few, many), or a class if it is expanded.

abundance	v_gene	d_gene	j_gene	CDR3nt	CDR3aa
-	TRBV20-1	TRBD2	TRBJ2-7	TGCAGTGCAAGGACTAGCGTTGCCTACGAGCAGTACTTC	CSARTSVAYEQYF
-	TRBV5-1	-	TRBJ2-5	TGCGCCAGCAGCTTGGTTCGAGTGGAGACCCAGTACTTC	CASSLVRVETQYF
-	TRBV2	-	TRBJ1-6	TGTGCCAGCAGGGCCTTCATGGCGGGGTCACCCCTCCACTTT	CASRAFMAGSPLHF
-	TRBV7-8	TRBD2	TRBJ2-1	TGTGCCAGCAGCTTAATCCCTAGCGGGGCCTACAATGAGCAGTTCTTC	CASSLIPSGAYNEQFF
-	TRBV4-3	TRBD2	TRBJ2-7	TGCGCCAGCAGCCCAGGTAGGGGCGGGAGGGGAAACGAGCAGTACTTC	CASSPGRGGRGNEQYF
-	TRBV12-3/TRBV12-4	-	TRBJ1-1	TGTGCCAGCAGTTTAAAGCTTAGCTCGGGAACTTTCTTT	CASSLKLSSGTFF
few	TRBV12-3/TRBV12-4	TRBD2	TRBJ2-5	TGTGCCAGCAGTTTACGGCTAGCGGGAGTAGAGACCCAGTACTTC	CASSLRLAGVETQYF
-	TRBV19	-	TRBJ2-1	TGTGCCAGTAGCCCAGGGGTTGAGCAGTTCTTC	CASSPGVEQFF
-	TRBV27	-	TRBJ2-3	TGTGCCAGCAGTTTATCGACGGCTAGCACAGATACGCAGTATTTT	CASSLSTASTDTQYF
-	TRBV19	-	TRBJ2-5	TGTGCCAGTAGTATGTTTGGGACAACTCGCGCGACCCAGTACTTC	CASSMFGTTRATQYF
-	TRBV18	-	TRBJ2-3	TGTGCCAGTAGTCCCTCGGGCACAGATACGCAGTATTTT	CASSPSGTDTQYF
-	TRBV20-1	-	TRBJ1-5	TGCAGTGCTAGAGATCAAAGTCAGCCCCAGCATTTT	CSARDQSQPQHF
-	TRBV6-2/TRBV6-3	-	TRBJ1-4	TGTGCCATCCTGCACGAGGAAAAACTGTTTTTT	CAILHEEKLFF
few	TRBV7-6	-	TRBJ2-7	TGTGCCAGCAGCTTAGGTCGGGGCTCCTACGAGCAGTACTTC	CASSLGRGSYEQYF
-	TRBV2	-	TRBJ2-1	TGTGCCAGCAGTGTAACAGGGCACTCAAACCAGTTCTTC	CASSVTGHSNQFF
-	TRBV11-2	-	TRBJ2-7	TGTGCCAGCAGCTCCGGAGTTCTTTCCTACGAGCAGTACTTC	CASSSGVLSYEQYF
-	TRBV12-3/TRBV12-4	TRBD1	TRBJ2-1	TGTGCCAGCAGAGGACAGGGGGCCTTCAATGAGCAGTTCTTC	CASRGQGAFNEQFF
-	TRBV10-2	-	TRBJ2-1	TGCGCCAGCAGTGGATGGATCCAAAGGGGGGAGCAGTTCTTC	CASSGWIQRGEQFF
-	TRBV10-3	TRBD1	TRBJ2-1	TGTGCCATCAGTGAGAGGACAGGGATCGTCAATGAGCAGTTCTTC	CAISERTGIVNEQFF
-	TRBV5-1	TRBD2	TRBJ2-7	TGCGCCAGCAGCTTTCGTCCTAGCGGGAACGACGAGCAGTACTTC	CASSFRPSGNDEQYF